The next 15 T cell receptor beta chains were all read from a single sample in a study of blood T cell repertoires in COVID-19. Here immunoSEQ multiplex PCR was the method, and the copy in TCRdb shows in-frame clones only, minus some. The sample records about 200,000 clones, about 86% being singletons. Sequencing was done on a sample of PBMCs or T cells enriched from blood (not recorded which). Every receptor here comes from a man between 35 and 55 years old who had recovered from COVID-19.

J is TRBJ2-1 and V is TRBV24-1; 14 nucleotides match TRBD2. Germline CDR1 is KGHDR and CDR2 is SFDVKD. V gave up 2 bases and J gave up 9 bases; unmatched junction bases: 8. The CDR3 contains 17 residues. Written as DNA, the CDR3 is TGTGCCACCAGTGATTCACTGACTAGCGGGGGGGCGAGTGAGCAGTTCTTC. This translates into CATSDSLTSGGASEQFF.

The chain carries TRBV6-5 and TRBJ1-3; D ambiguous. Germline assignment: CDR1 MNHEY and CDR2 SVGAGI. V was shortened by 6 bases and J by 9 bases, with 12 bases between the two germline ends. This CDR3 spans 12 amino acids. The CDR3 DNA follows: TGTGCCAGCAGAGACCTGGGAGGCACCATATATTTT. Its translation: CASRDLGGTIYF.

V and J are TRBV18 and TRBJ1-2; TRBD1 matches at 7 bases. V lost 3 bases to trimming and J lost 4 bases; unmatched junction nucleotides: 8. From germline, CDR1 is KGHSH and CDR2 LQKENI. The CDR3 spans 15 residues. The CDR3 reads CASSPTGQSFYGYTF. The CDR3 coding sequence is TGTGCCAGCTCACCTACGGGACAGAGTTTCTATGGCTACACCTTC. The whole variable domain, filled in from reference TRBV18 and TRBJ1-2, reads NAGVMQNPRHLVRRRGQEARLRCSPMKGHSHVYWYRQLPEEGLKFMVYLQKENIIDESGMPKERFSAEFPKEGPSILRIQQVVRGDSAAYFCASSPTGQSFYGYTFGSGTRLTVV.

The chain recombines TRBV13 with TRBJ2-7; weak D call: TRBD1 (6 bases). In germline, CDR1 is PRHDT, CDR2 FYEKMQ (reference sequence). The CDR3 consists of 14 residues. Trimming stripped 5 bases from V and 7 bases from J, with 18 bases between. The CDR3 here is CASSPEVGAREQYF. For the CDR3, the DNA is TGTGCCAGCAGCCCGGAGGTGGGGGCGAGGGAGCAGTACTTC.

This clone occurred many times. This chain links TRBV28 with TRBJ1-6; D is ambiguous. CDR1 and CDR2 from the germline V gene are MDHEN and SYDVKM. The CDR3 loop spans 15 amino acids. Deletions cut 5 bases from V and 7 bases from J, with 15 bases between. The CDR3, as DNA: TGTGCCAGCAGTCCGGGGAGGGTAGGGAATTCACCCCTCCACTTT. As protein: CASSPGRVGNSPLHF.

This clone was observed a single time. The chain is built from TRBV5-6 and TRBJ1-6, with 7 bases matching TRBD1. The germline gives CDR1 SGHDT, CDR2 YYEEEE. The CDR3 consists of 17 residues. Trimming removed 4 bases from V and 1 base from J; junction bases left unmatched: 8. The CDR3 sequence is CASSDIDRDSYNSPLHF. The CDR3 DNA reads TGTGCCAGCAGCGACATAGACAGGGATTCCTATAATTCACCCCTCCACTTT.

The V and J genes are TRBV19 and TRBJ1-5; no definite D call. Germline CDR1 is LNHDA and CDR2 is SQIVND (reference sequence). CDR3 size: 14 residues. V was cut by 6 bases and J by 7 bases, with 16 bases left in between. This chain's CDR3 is CASRLPGSEQPQHF. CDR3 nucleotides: TGTGCCAGTAGGCTCCCGGGGTCGGAGCAGCCCCAGCATTTT. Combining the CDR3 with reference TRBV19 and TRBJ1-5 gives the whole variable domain DGGITQSPKYLFRKEGQNVTLSCEQNLNHDAMYWYRQDPGQGLRLIYYSQIVNDFQKGDIAEGYSVSREKKESFPLTVTSAQKNPTAFYLCASRLPGSEQPQHFGDGTRLSIL.

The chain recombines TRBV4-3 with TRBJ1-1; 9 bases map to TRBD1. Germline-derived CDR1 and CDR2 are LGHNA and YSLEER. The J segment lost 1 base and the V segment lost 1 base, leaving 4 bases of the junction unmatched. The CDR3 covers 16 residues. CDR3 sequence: CASSQGTGAGNTEAFF. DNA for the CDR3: TGCGCCAGCAGCCAAGGGACAGGGGCTGGGAACACTGAAGCTTTCTTT.

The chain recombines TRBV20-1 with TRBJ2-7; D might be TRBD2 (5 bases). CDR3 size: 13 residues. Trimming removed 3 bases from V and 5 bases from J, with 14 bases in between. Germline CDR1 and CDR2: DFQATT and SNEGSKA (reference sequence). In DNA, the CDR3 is TGCAGTGCTAGTTATTCACTAGGCCACGAGCAGTACTTC. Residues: CSASYSLGHEQYF.

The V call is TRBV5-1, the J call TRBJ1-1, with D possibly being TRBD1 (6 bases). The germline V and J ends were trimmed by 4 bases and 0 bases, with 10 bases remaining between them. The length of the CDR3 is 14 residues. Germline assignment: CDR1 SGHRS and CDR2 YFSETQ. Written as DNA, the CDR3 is TGCGCCAGCAGCCGGACAGCTATGAACACTGAAGCTTTCTTT. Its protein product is CASSRTAMNTEAFF.

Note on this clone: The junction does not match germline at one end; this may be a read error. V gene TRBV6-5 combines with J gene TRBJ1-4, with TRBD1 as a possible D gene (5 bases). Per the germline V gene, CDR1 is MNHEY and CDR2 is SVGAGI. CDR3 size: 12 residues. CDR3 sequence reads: CAVGVRGEKLFF. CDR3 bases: TGCGCAGTAGGGGTAAGGGGTGAAAAACTGTTTTTT.

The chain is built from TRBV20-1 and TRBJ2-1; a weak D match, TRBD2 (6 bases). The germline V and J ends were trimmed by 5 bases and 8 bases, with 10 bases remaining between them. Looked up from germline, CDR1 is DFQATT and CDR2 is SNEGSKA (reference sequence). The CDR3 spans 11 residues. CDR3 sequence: CSAQRRDEQFF. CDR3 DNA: TGCAGTGCTCAGCGGAGGGATGAGCAGTTCTTC.

The CDR3 DNA reads TGCAGCGTCAGTATCCAGAACACCGGGGAGCTGTTTTTT. Its protein product is CSVSIQNTGELFF. This sequence joins TRBV29-1 and TRBJ2-2, with D hard to call. The V gene lost 6 bases and the J gene lost 1 base, with 9 bases spanning the gap. CDR3 length equals 13 residues. Germline V gene lookup returns CDR1 SQVTM and CDR2 ANQGSEA.

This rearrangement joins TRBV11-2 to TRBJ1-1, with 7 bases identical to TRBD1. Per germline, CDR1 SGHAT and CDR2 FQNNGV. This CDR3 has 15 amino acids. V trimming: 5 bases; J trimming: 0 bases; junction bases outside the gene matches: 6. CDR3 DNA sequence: TGTGCCAGCAGCACCCACAGGGGCCTGAACACTGAAGCTTTCTTT. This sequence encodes CASSTHRGLNTEAFF.

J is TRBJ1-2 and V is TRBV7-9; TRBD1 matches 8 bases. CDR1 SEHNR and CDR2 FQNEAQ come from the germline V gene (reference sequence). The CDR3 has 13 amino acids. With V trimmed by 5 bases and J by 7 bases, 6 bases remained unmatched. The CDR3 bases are TGTGCCAGCAGCACGACAGGGGATGGTGGCTACACCTTC. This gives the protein CASSTTGDGGYTF.